These 25 T cell receptor beta chains were all obtained from the same sample, sequenced in a study of beta chain features in type 1 diabetes. Of the isolated RNA, all was reverse transcribed, and so the sequenced material was expressed TCRB transcripts. Libraries were prepared by immunoSEQ multiplex PCR; TCRdb keeps only in-frame clonotypes and omits some of them. The table records more than 350,000 clones, 11% of them present only once. What was sequenced was naive CD4+ T cells from blood. These receptors came from a woman younger than 35 in good health.

In its sample, this clone was seen a few times. The rearrangement uses TRBV7-2 and TRBJ1-6; 9 nucleotides agree with TRBD1. Germline trimming cut 6 bases from V and 8 bases from J; bases unmatched to any gene: 11. Germline values: CDR1 SGHTA, CDR2 FQGNSA. The CDR3 totals 16 residues. This CDR3 is CASRIEAGTGHSPLHF. CDR3 coding DNA: TGTGCCAGCAGAATCGAAGCCGGGACAGGGCATTCACCCCTCCACTTT.

This clone was seen just once. The chain joins TRBV30 to TRBJ2-2; D unresolved. The V gene's germline CDR1 is GTSNPN and CDR2 SVGIG (reference sequence). V was pared by 5 bases and J by 0 bases, with 19 bases between. CDR3 length: 17 amino acids. The CDR3 loop is CAWLPRGALTNTGELFF. The CDR3 DNA sequence: TGTGCCTGGTTGCCCCGAGGAGCCCTAACGAACACCGGGGAGCTGTTTTTT.

This clone was counted only a few times. The chain couples TRBV30 to TRBJ1-5, with TRBD1 matching 7 bases. This CDR3 region has 16 residues. Losses at the gene ends were 0 bases for V and 2 bases for J; bases not matched to a gene: 7. The germline V gene encodes CDR1 GTSNPN and CDR2 SVGIG (reference sequence). CDR3 DNA: TGTGCCTGGAGTGTACGAGGCAGGGGGGGCAATCAGCCCCAGCATTTT. Translation: CAWSVRGRGGNQPQHF.

The genes are TRBV7-2 and TRBJ2-6; D is uncertain. Deletions cut 8 bases from V and 4 bases from J, with 12 bases between. The length of the CDR3 is 14 residues. Germline V lookup: CDR1 SGHTA, CDR2 FQGNSA. CDR3: CASVIGRGANVLTF. The CDR3 DNA is TGTGCCAGCGTAATAGGGCGAGGGGCCAACGTCCTGACTTTC.

This clone has just a few counts. This sequence joins TRBV30 and TRBJ2-3, with 11 bases lining up with TRBD2. Germline CDR1 is GTSNPN and CDR2 is SVGIG (reference sequence). The length of the CDR3 is 13 residues. J lost 4 bases, V lost 8 bases, and 5 bases had no gene match. The CDR3 region is CAAGLAVPDTQYF. The DNA for the CDR3 is TGTGCCGCGGGACTAGCGGTCCCAGATACGCAGTATTTT. Supplemented by reference TRBV30 and TRBJ2-3, the full variable domain reads SQTIHQWPATLVQPVGSPLSLECTVEGTSNPNLYWYRQAAGRGLQLLFYSVGIGQISSEVPQNLSASRPQDRQFILSSKKLLLSDSGFYLCAAGLAVPDTQYFGPGTRLTVL.

This sequence joins TRBV9 and TRBJ2-1; 7 bases agree with TRBD2. This CDR3 comprises 16 residues. In germline, CDR1 is SGDLS, CDR2 YYNGEE. Germline trimming cut 0 bases from V and 5 bases from J; bases unmatched to any gene: 8. The CDR3 nucleotides are TGTGCCAGCAGCGTAGAGCCCTTTGGGGGGGACAATGAGCAGTTCTTC. Its protein is CASSVEPFGGDNEQFF. The entire variable domain, with the rest obtained from reference TRBV9 and TRBJ2-1, is as follows: DSGVTQTPKHLITATGQRVTLRCSPRSGDLSVYWYQQSLDQGLQFLIQYYNGEERAKGNILERFSAQQFPDLHSELNLSSLELGDSALYFCASSVEPFGGDNEQFFGPGTRLTVL.

This chain connects TRBV19 to TRBJ1-6, with D unresolved. V lost 3 bases and J 7 bases, leaving 10 bases between the germline ends. The CDR3 length is 14 residues. Per the germline V gene, CDR1 is LNHDA and CDR2 is SQIVND (reference sequence). CDR3 bases: TGTGCCAGTAGTATCGCAGGACGGAATTCACCCCTCCACTTT. Its protein is CASSIAGRNSPLHF.

The chain is built from TRBV7-3 and TRBJ2-5; D gene unclear. Germline CDR1 and CDR2: SGHTA and FQGTGA. CDR3 length: 13 amino acids. V lost 2 bases, J lost 5 bases, and 9 bases lay in between. Written as DNA, the CDR3 is TGTGCCAGCAGCTTATTCAAGACGGAGACCCAGTACTTC. This translates into CASSLFKTETQYF.

The CDR3 nucleotides are TGCGCCAGCAGCCCAGTAGCGGGGGAGTACCAGTTCTTC. It yields the protein CASSPVAGEYQFF. The rearrangement joins TRBV4-1 to TRBJ2-1; 9 positions match TRBD2. Losses at the gene ends were 4 bases for V and 13 bases for J; bases not matched to a gene: 8. The CDR3 is 13 amino acids. From germline, CDR1 is MGHRA and CDR2 YSYEKL.

The chain combines TRBV2 with TRBJ2-1; 7 nucleotides align to TRBD1. This CDR3 region has 15 residues. Germline CDR1 reads SNHLY; CDR2 reads FYNNEI. Losses at the gene ends were 3 bases for V and 5 bases for J; bases not matched to a gene: 7. The CDR3 protein is CASSDSRGSHNEQFF. The CDR3 DNA is TGTGCCAGCAGTGATTCCAGGGGGTCCCACAATGAGCAGTTCTTC. Drawing the rest from reference TRBV2 and TRBJ2-1, the complete variable domain is EPEVTQTPSHQVTQMGQEVILRCVPISNHLYFYWYRQILGQKVEFLVSFYNNEISEKSEIFDDQFSVERPDGSNFTLKIRSTKLEDSAMYFCASSDSRGSHNEQFFGPGTRLTVL.

This chain links TRBV5-4 with TRBJ2-4, with unresolved D. The V end was cut by 4 bases, the J end by 9 bases, with 14 bases between. This CDR3 contains 13 residues. CDR1 SGHNT and CDR2 YYREEE come from the germline V gene (reference sequence). The CDR3 reads CASSIDRGAIQYF. Written as DNA, the CDR3 is TGTGCCAGCAGCATAGACCGAGGAGCCATTCAGTACTTC.

This clone has only a few counts. This chain uses TRBV14 with TRBJ1-2; D call uncertain. This CDR3 is built from 11 residues. From germline, CDR1 is SGHDN and CDR2 FVKESK. The V end was cut by 1 base, the J end by 9 bases, with 6 bases between. The CDR3 spells CASSQALSYTF. In DNA form, the CDR3 reads TGTGCCAGCAGCCAAGCTTTAAGCTACACCTTC.

In its sample, this clone was seen a few times. The chain links TRBV5-1 to TRBJ2-7, with 10 bases identical to TRBD2. With 2 bases clipped from V and 3 bases from J, the junction kept 5 bases outside the gene matches. Germline V gives CDR1 SGHRS, CDR2 YFSETQ. The CDR3 is 15 residues long. This chain's CDR3 is CASSFPTSGIYEQYF. The CDR3 DNA sequence: TGCGCCAGCAGCTTTCCTACTAGCGGGATCTACGAGCAGTACTTC.

This clone was seen only a few times. The chain uses TRBV2 and TRBJ2-1; D might be TRBD1 or TRBD2, each matching 5 bases. The V end was cut by 4 bases, the J end by 8 bases, with 21 bases between. Germline V gene lookup returns CDR1 SNHLY and CDR2 FYNNEI. The CDR3 extends over 16 amino acids. The CDR3 region is CASSGAPGRSLDEQFF. CDR3 sequence (DNA): TGTGCCAGCAGTGGGGCCCCGGGACGGTCTTTAGATGAGCAGTTCTTC.

V gene TRBV30 combines with J gene TRBJ2-5, with 14 bases matching TRBD2. V trimming: 4 bases; J trimming: 5 bases; junction bases outside the gene matches: 6. Germline CDR1 and CDR2: GTSNPN and SVGIG (reference sequence). The CDR3 is 15 residues long. Here the CDR3 reads CAWTGTSGSGETQYF. The CDR3 DNA is TGTGCCTGGACTGGGACTAGCGGGAGTGGGGAGACCCAGTACTTC.

This clone was seen a handful of times. The genes are TRBV11-1 and TRBJ2-7; perhaps TRBD1 as D (5 bases). The germline gives CDR1 SGHAT, CDR2 FQDESV (reference sequence). The CDR3 spans 15 residues. V was cut by 3 bases and J by 1 base, with 13 bases left in between. The CDR3 reads CASSFRAESSYEQYF. The CDR3 region has the DNA TGTGCCAGCAGCTTCAGGGCAGAATCATCCTACGAGCAGTACTTC.

J is TRBJ1-1 and V is TRBV7-6, with D uncertain. CDR1 is SGHVS and CDR2 is FNYEAQ in the germline V gene. The CDR3 spans 15 residues. Trimming shortened V by 5 bases and J by 0 bases, and 13 bases separated the two germline ends. The CDR3 DNA reads as TGTGCCAGCAGCCCTCAGCCGGGGTTGAACACTGAAGCTTTCTTT. Its protein product is CASSPQPGLNTEAFF.

The genes are TRBV4-3 and TRBJ2-4, with D uncertain. The germline V gene encodes CDR1 LGHNA and CDR2 YSLEER. This CDR3 region has 17 residues. V lost 3 bases and J 3 bases, leaving 18 bases between the germline ends. The CDR3 loop reads CASSQIGPRGYKNIQYF. CDR3 in DNA: TGCGCCAGCAGCCAGATAGGGCCCCGCGGATACAAAAACATTCAGTACTTC.

This clone was recorded a few times. J is TRBJ2-1 and V is TRBV4-3; 8 nucleotides match TRBD2. The CDR3 contains 16 residues. V was pared by 1 base and J by 4 bases, with 6 bases of the junction left unmatched. Germline V gene data show CDR1 as LGHNA and CDR2 as YSLEER. The CDR3 DNA is TGCGCCAGCAGCCAAGTAGTCCAGCGGGGGTACAATGAGCAGTTCTTC. Translated, it gives CASSQVVQRGYNEQFF.

The chain links TRBV6-5 to TRBJ2-7; TRBD1 matches at 7 bases. The CDR3 has 13 residues. The trim removed 5 bases at V and 4 bases at J, leaving 5 bases unmatched. Germline lookup yields CDR1 MNHEY and CDR2 SVGAGI. CDR3 DNA sequence: TGTGCCAGCAGTAGGGACAGCCTGTACGAGCAGTACTTC. It codes for CASSRDSLYEQYF.

The chain employs TRBV15 and TRBJ2-1, with a possible D match to TRBD2 (5 bases). Trimming took 3 bases from V and 5 from J, leaving 8 bases between them. This CDR3 region has 13 residues. Germline V CDR1 and CDR2: LNHNV, YYDKDF (reference sequence). DNA for the CDR3: TGTGCCACCAGCAGGCGGGTAAACAATGAGCAGTTCTTC. Its protein is CATSRRVNNEQFF.

This rearrangement joins TRBV30 to TRBJ2-3, with TRBD1 identical over 9 bases. Germline trimming cut 5 bases from V and 0 bases from J; bases unmatched to any gene: 3. CDR3 length: 14 amino acids. Germline V lookup: CDR1 GTSNPN, CDR2 SVGIG (reference sequence). The CDR3 sequence: CAWHRGRSTDTQYF. CDR3 sequence (DNA): TGTGCCTGGCACAGGGGGCGAAGCACAGATACGCAGTATTTT.

The rearrangement uses TRBV7-2 and TRBJ2-5; the D call may be TRBD1 or TRBD2 (5 bases each). This CDR3 is built from 14 residues. From germline, CDR1 is SGHTA and CDR2 FQGNSA. The V and J ends lost 7 bases and 7 bases respectively, with 19 bases between them. This CDR3 reads CASTGDQAYLTQYF. In nucleotides, the CDR3 is TGTGCCAGCACCGGGGACCAAGCGTACTTGACCCAGTACTTC. The variable domain in full, with the rest retrieved from reference TRBV7-2 and TRBJ2-5, is GAGVSQSPSNKVTEKGKDVELRCDPISGHTALYWYRQSLGQGLEFLIYFQGNSAPDKSGLPSDRFSAERTGGSVSTLTIQRTQQEDSAVYLCASTGDQAYLTQYFGPGTRLLVL.

This chain connects TRBV2 to TRBJ2-7; 10 bases map to TRBD1. Trimming took 6 bases from V and 4 from J; bases not matched to a gene: 6. There are 14 residues in the CDR3. Per germline, CDR1 SNHLY and CDR2 FYNNEI. The CDR3 sequence is CASSRDRGIYEQYF. The CDR3 region has the DNA TGTGCCAGCAGCCGGGACAGGGGAATATACGAGCAGTACTTC.

This sequence joins TRBV5-4 and TRBJ2-3, with 8 bases that match TRBD1. Germline V CDR1 and CDR2: SGHNT, YYREEE (reference sequence). The junction had 4 bases not matched to a gene; V was cut back by 0 bases and J by 4 bases. The CDR3 is 15 residues long. The CDR3 sequence: CASSLVSRGPDTQYF. The CDR3 DNA reads TGTGCCAGCAGCTTGGTGAGCAGGGGGCCAGATACGCAGTATTTT. Filled out from reference TRBV5-4 and TRBJ2-3, the complete variable domain reads ETGVTQSPTHLIKTRGQQVTLRCSSQSGHNTVSWYQQALGQGPQFIFQYYREEENGRGNFPPRFSGLQFPNYSSELNVNALELDDSALYLCASSLVSRGPDTQYFGPGTRLTVL.